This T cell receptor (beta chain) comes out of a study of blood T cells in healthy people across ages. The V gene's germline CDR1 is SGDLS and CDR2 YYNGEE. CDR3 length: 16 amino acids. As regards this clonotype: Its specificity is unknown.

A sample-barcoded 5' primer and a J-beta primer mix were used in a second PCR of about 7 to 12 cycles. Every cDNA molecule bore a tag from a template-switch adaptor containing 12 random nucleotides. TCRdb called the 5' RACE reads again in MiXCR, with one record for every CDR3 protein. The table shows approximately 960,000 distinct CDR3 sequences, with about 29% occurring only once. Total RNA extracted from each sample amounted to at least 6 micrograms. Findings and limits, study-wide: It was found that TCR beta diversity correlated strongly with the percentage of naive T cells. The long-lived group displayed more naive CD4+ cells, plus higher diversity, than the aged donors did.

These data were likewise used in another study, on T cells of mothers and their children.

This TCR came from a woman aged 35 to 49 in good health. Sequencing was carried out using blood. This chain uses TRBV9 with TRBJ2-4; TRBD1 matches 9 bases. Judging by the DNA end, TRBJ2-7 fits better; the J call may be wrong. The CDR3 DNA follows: TGTGCCAGCAGCGTAGGAGGGGGACAGGGTTCTGGCGAGCAGTACTTC. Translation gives CASSVGGGQGSGEQYF.